This record covers a single TCR beta chain. At least ten counts were recorded for this clonotype. This clone's antigen is unknown. No much larger clonotype is one base removed from it; base qualities were not supplied. TCR alpha and beta CDR3 regions were amplified with the iRepertoire nested amplicon-rescue multiplex PCR (arm-PCR) platform from RNA. One-step reverse transcription and amplification used roughly 100-450 ng of tissue mRNA or PBMC total RNA as input. Following bead purification, Illumina adapters were added by a secondary multiplex PCR, and the libraries were gel-purified between 200 and 400 bp. Internal 6-nucleotide barcodes were carried by the libraries and were used for demultiplexing. The libraries were sequenced on an Illumina MiSeq using 2x220 or 2x250 nucleotide paired-end reads. The published analysis was carried out like this. Paired reads were merged using FLASH 1.2.11 and were aligned to the GRCh37 human genome using BWA-MEM, after which TRA and TRB reads were extracted. An IMGT-derived reference of cassette sequences and CDR3 motifs, with pseudogenes included, was used for V and J assignment. Three-frame translation of reads was performed, and productive CDR3s were defined as those with a C...FGXG motif and no stop codons. Clonotypes were defined as unique combinations of V-J cassette pair and CDR3 amino acid sequence. Hamming distance filtering was applied to reads, with thresholds set by the sequence error rate of each sample in mapped regions. TCRdb cleaned the public reads at Q25 with fastp, built clones with MiXCR and kept in-frame beta chains. CDR3 protein duplicates are merged, each entry listing the most common genes and DNA. TCRdb, not the original authors, processed these V and J calls. Counted in this sample were 40,000 or so distinct CDR3 sequences; under 25% of them appeared once. Approximately 6.4% of the sample is held by the ten biggest clonotypes.

V is cut by 4 bases and J by 0 bases, and the space between the germline ends is 16 bases. Including the terminal cysteine and valine, the CDR3 comprises 16 residues. Kept here is only the CDR3 DNA, which spans 48 bases and is read in frame from base 1. The germline V gene (reference sequence) yields MNHEY for CDR1 and SMNVEV for CDR2. The sample belongs to a study of glioma-infiltrating T cells (dated by TCRdb to the mid-2010s). Notes on the research overall: Glioma tissue, non-neoplastic brain tissue and matched peripheral blood mononuclear cells were used as sources from which TCR alpha- and beta-chain repertoires were sequenced. Three low-grade glioma patients, seven to nine primary glioblastoma patients, and three non-glioma patients who contributed non-neoplastic brain tissue made up the paired cohort. To gauge divergence between tissue and blood T-cell populations, every tissue-infiltrating repertoire was compared against the peripheral blood repertoire from the same patient. Study-wide conclusions, independent of this receptor: VJ-independent divergence between tissue and blood was found to be below expectation in non-neoplastic patients but above expectation in all gliomas, particularly low-grade gliomas. The group comparisons were based on small numbers of patients: three non-neoplastic, three low-grade glioma and seven to nine glioblastoma patients. Very few CDR3 sequences were shared between tissue and blood, attributed to high CDR3 diversity and limited sampling.

The chain links TRBV27 with TRBJ2-7; the D region possibly corresponds to TRBD1 (5 bases align). The sample consisted of glioma tissue, nonneoplastic brain tissue, or PBMCs (not recorded which). The source is a human donor with low-grade glioma or glioblastoma, undergoing nonglioma brain surgery, or in good health (not recorded which). The CDR3 corresponds to CASSSSGFSSSYEQYV. The bases are TGTGCCAGCAGTTCATCAGGGTTTAGTAGCTCCTACGAGCAGTACGTC.